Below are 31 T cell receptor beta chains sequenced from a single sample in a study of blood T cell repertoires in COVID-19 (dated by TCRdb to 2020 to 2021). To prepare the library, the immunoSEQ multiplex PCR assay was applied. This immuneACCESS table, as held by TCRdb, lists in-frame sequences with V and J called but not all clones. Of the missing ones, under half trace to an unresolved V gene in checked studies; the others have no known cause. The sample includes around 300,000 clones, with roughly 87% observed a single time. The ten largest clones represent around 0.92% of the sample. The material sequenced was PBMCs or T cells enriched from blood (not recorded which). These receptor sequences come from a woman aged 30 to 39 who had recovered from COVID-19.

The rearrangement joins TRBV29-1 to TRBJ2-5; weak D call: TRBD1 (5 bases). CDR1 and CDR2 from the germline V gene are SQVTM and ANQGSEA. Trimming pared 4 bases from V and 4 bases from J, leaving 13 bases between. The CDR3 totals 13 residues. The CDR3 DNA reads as TGCAGCGTTGGAGCCAGGGTGGCAGAGACCCAGTACTTC. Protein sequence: CSVGARVAETQYF.

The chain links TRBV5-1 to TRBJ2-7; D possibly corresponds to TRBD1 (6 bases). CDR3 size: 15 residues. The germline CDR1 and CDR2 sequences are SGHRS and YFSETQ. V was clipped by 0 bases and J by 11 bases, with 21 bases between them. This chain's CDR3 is CASSLGVETGSPKYF. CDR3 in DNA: TGCGCCAGCAGCTTGGGAGTCGAGACAGGATCCCCCAAGTACTTC.

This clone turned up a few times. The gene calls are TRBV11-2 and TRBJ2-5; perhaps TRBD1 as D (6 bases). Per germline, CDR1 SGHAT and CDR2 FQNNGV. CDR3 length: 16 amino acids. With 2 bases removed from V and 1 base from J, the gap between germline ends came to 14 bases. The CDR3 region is CASSLLWGRSQETQYF. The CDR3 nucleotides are TGTGCCAGCAGCTTACTCTGGGGGCGAAGCCAAGAGACCCAGTACTTC. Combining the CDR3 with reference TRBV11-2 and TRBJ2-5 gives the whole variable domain EAGVAQSPRYKIIEKRQSVAFWCNPISGHATLYWYQQILGQGPKLLIQFQNNGVVDDSQLPKDRFSAERLKGVDSTLKIQPAKLEDSAVYLCASSLLWGRSQETQYFGPGTRLLVL.

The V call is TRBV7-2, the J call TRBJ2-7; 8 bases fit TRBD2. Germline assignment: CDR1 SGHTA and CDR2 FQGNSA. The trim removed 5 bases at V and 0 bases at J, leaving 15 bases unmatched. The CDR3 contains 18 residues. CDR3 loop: CASSQVRGGRGASYEQYF. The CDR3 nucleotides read TGTGCCAGCAGCCAAGTAAGGGGCGGGCGGGGGGCCTCCTACGAGCAGTACTTC.

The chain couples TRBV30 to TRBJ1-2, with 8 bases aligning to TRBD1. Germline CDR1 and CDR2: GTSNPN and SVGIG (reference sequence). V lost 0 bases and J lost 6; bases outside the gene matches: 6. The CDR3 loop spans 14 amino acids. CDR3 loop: CAWSVRTGWHGYTF. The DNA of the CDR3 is TGTGCCTGGAGTGTACGGACAGGGTGGCATGGCTACACCTTC.

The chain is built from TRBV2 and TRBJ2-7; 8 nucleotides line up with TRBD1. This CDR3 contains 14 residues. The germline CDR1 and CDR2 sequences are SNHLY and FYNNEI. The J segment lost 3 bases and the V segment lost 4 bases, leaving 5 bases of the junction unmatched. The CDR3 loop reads CASSGGDRGYEQYF. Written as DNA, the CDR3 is TGTGCCAGCAGTGGTGGTGACAGGGGCTACGAGCAGTACTTC.

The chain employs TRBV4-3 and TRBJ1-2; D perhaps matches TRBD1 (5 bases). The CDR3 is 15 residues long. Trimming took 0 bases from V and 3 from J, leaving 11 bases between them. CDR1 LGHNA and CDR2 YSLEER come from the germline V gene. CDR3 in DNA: TGCGCCAGCAGCCAAGATTGGGCCAGGGACTATGGCTACACCTTC. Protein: CASSQDWARDYGYTF.

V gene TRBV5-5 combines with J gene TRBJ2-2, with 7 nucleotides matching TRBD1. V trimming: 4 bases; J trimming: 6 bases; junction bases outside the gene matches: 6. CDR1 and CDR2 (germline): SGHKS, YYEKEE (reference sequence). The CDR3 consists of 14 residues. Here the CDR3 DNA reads TGTGCCAGCAGCAATAACAGGGGTCCCGGGGAGCTGTTTTTT. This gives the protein CASSNNRGPGELFF.

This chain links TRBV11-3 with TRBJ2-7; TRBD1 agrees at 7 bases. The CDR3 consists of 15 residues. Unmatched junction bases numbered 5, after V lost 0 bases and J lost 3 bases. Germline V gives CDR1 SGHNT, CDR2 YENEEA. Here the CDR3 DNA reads TGTGCCAGCAGCTTAGAACAGGGGCAGGGCTACGAGCAGTACTTC. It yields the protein CASSLEQGQGYEQYF.

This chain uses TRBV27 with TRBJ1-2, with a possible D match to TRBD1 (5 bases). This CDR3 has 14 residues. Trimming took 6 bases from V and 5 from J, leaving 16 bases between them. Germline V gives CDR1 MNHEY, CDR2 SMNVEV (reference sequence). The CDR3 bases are TGTGCCAGCAGCCCAGCGGCAGGGAGGTATGGCTACACCTTC. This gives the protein CASSPAAGRYGYTF.

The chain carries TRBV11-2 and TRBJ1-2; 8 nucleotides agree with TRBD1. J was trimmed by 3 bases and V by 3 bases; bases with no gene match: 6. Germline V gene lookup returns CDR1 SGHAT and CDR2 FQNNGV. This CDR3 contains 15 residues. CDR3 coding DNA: TGTGCCAGCAGCTTTGGAACAGGGGGTGACTATGGCTACACCTTC. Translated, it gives CASSFGTGGDYGYTF.

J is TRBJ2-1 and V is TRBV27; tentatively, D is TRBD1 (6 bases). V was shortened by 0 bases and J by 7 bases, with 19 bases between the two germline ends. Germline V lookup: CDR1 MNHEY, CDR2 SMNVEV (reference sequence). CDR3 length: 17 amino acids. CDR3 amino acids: CASSLSGLPPRGNEQFF. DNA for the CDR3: TGTGCCAGCAGTTTATCGGGGCTGCCCCCCAGGGGAAATGAGCAGTTCTTC.

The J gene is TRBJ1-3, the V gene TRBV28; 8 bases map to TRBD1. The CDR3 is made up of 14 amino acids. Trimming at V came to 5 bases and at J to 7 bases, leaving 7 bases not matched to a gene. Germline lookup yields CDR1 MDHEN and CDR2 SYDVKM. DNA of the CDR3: TGTGCCAGCAGTCGCGTCAGGGGGCCCAACACCATATATTTT. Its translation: CASSRVRGPNTIYF.

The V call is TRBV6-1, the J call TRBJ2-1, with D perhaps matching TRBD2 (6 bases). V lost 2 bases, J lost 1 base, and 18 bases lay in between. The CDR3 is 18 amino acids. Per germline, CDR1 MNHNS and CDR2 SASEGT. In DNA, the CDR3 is TGTGCCAGCAGTGAAAGGTCAATCGGGGGAACTTCCTACAATGAGCAGTTCTTC. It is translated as CASSERSIGGTSYNEQFF.

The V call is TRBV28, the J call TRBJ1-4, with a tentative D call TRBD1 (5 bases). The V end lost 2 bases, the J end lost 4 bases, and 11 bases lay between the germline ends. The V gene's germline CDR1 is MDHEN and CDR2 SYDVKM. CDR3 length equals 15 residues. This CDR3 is CASSLNSGNNEKLFF. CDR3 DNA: TGTGCCAGCAGTTTAAATTCAGGGAATAATGAAAAACTGTTTTTT. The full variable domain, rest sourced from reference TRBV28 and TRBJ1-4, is DVKVTQSSRYLVKRTGEKVFLECVQDMDHENMFWYRQDPGLGLRLIYFSYDVKMKEKGDIPEGYSVSREKKERFSLILESASTNQTSMYLCASSLNSGNNEKLFFGSGTQLSVL.

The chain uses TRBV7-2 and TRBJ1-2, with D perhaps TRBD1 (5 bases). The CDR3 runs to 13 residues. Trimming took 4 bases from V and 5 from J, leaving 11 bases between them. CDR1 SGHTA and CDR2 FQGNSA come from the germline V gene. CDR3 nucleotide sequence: TGTGCCAGCAGCTCTGGACATGGGTATGGCTACACCTTC. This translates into CASSSGHGYGYTF.

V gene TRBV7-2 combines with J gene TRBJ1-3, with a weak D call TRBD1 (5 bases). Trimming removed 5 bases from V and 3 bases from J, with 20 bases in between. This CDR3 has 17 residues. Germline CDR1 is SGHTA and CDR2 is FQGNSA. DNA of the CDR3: TGTGCCAGCAGCACGGGGTTTGGGGGGGTCGGTGGAAACACCATATATTTT. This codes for CASSTGFGGVGGNTIYF.

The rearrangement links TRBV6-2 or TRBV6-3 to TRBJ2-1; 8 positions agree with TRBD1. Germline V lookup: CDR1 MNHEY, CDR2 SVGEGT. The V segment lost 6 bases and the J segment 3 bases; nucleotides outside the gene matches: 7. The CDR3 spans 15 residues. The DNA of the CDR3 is TGTGCCAGCAGCCTAGGACAGGGCCTCTACAATGAGCAGTTCTTC. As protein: CASSLGQGLYNEQFF.

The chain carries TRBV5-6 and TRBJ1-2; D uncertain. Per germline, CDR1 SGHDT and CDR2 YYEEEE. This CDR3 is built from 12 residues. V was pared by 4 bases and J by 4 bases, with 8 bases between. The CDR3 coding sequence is TGTGCCAGCAGCGGAGAGGTCTATGGCTACACCTTC. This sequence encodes CASSGEVYGYTF.

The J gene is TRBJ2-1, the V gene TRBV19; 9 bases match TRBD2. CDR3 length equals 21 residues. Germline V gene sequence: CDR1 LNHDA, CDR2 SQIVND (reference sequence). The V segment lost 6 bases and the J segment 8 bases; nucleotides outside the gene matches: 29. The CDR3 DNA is TGTGCCAGTAGCCGGGCGCGGGCGGGGATGGCTTTCGGCGGGAGGGGGGATGAGCAGTTCTTC. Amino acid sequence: CASSRARAGMAFGGRGDEQFF.

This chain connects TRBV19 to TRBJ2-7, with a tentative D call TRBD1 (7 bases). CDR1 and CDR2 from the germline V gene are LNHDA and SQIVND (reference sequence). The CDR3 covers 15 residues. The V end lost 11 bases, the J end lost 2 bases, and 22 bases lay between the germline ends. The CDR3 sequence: CAAWGVGQEPYEQYF. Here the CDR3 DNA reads TGTGCCGCCTGGGGGGTCGGACAGGAACCCTACGAGCAGTACTTC. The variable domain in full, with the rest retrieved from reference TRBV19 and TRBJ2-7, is DGGITQSPKYLFRKEGQNVTLSCEQNLNHDAMYWYRQDPGQGLRLIYYSQIVNDFQKGDIAEGYSVSREKKESFPLTVTSAQKNPTAFYLCAAWGVGQEPYEQYFGPGTRLTVT.

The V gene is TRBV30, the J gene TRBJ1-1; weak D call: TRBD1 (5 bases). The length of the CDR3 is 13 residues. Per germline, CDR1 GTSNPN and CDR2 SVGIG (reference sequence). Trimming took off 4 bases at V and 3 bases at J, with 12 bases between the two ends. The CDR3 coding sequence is TGTGCCTGGATGGGGGGGACGTACACTGAAGCTTTCTTT. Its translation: CAWMGGTYTEAFF.

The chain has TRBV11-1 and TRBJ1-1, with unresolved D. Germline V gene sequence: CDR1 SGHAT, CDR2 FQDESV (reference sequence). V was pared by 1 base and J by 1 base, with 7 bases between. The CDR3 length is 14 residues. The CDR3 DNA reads TGTGCCAGCAGCTTAGTCCGGGGGAACACTGAAGCTTTCTTT. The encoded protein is CASSLVRGNTEAFF. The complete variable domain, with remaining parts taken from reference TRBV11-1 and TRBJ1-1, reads EAEVAQSPRYKITEKSQAVAFWCDPISGHATLYWYRQILGQGPELLVQFQDESVVDDSQLPKDRFSAERLKGVDSTLKIQPAELGDSAMYLCASSLVRGNTEAFFGQGTRLTVV.

The CDR3 loop reads CATSDGQVETQYF. In nucleotides, the CDR3 is TGTGCCACCAGTGATGGGCAGGTAGAGACCCAGTACTTC. The genes are TRBV24-1 and TRBJ2-5, with unresolved D. Trimming took 3 bases from V and 4 from J, leaving 8 bases between them. The germline gives CDR1 KGHDR, CDR2 SFDVKD. This CDR3 is built from 13 residues.

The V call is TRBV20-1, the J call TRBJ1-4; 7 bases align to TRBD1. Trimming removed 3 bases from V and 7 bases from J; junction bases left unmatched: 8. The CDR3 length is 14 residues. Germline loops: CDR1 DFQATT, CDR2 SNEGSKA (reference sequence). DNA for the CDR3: TGCAGTGCTAGTAGGCGGCAGGGGGGTGAAAAACTGTTTTTT. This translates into CSASRRQGGEKLFF.

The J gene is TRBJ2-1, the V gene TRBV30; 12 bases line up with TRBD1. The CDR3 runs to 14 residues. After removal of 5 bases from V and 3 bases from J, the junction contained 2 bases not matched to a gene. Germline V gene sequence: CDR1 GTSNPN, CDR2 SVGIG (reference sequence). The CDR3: CAWGTGGSYNEQFF. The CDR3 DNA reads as TGTGCCTGGGGGACAGGGGGCAGCTACAATGAGCAGTTCTTC.

The CDR3 nucleotides read TGTGCCAGCAGTCGGGGGGGTTGGAGCAATCAGCCCCAGCATTTT. As protein: CASSRGGWSNQPQHF. J is TRBJ1-5 and V is TRBV27, with D possibly being TRBD1 (5 bases). This CDR3 spans 15 amino acids. Germline assignment: CDR1 MNHEY and CDR2 SMNVEV (reference sequence). V lost 5 bases to trimming and J lost 1 base, with 12 bases between them.

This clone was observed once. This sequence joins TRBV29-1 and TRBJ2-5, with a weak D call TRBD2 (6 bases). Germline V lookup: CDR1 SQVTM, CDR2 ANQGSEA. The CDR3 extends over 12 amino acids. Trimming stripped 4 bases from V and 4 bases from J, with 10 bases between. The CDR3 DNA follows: TGCAGCGTTGTATCCGGGGGAGAGACCCAGTACTTC. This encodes CSVVSGGETQYF.

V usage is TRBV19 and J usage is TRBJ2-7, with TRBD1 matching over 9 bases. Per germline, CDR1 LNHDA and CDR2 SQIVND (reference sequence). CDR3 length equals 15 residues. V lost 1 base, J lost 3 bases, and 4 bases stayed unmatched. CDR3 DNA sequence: TGTGCCAGTAGTATAGTTAACAGGGGGCGCTACGAGCAGTACTTC. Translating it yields CASSIVNRGRYEQYF.

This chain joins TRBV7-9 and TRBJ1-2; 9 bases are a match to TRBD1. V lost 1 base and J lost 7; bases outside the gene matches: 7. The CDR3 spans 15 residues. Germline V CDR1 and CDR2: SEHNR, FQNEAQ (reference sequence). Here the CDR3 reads CASSLVGQGGVGYTF. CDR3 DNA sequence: TGTGCCAGCAGCTTAGTGGGACAGGGAGGCGTTGGCTACACCTTC.

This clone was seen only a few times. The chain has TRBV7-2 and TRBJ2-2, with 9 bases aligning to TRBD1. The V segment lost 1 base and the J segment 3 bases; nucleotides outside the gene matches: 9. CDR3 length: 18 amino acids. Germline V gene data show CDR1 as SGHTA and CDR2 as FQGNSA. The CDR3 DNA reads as TGTGCCAGCAGCTTAGTATCCTCGACAGGGGGGTACACCGGGGAGCTGTTTTTT. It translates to CASSLVSSTGGYTGELFF.